Sequencing of this T cell receptor beta chain was carried out in a study of blood T cell repertoires in COVID-19. Study-level background: The origin of the acute and convalescent COVID-19 samples was the United States, Italy and Spain. T cells, B-cell-depleted T cells, or PBMCs provided the cDNA or gDNA that served as material.

Authors' data handling: From reference gene primer amplification, estimates of nucleated cell counts were derived. Only in-frame clones appear in the TCRdb table, and some are missing; sequencing was by immunoSEQ multiplex PCR. V and J calls and clone size follow that table, whereas D and trimming were derived from the DNA. The sample consists of approximately 67,000 clones, roughly 90% of them appearing once. Germline CDR1 and CDR2: LGHDT and YNNKEL (reference sequence). The V gene lost 1 base and the J gene lost 10 bases, with 10 bases spanning the gap. This CDR3 has 12 residues. The V gene is TRBV3-1 (or the pseudogene TRBV3-2), the J gene TRBJ1-1; weak D call: TRBD1 (6 bases). The TCR comes from a woman aged 55 to 70 with active COVID-19. The sample taken for sequencing was peripheral blood. In nucleotides, the CDR3 is TGTGCCAGCAGCCAAGCGGGAGGGGGAGCTTTCTTT. The encoded protein is CASSQAGGGAFF.